A single sample gave rise to the 30 T cell receptor beta chains below, sequenced in a study of blood T cell repertoires in COVID-19. Profiling relied on immunoSEQ multiplex PCR, and the TCRdb table lists in-frame clones only, not all of them. The sample has around 73,000 clones; 82% are singletons. Sequencing was performed on peripheral blood. These receptors were obtained from a woman aged 60-75 years with acute or convalescent COVID-19.

This chain links TRBV5-5 with TRBJ1-5, with D possibly being TRBD1 (6 bases). Germline CDR1 and CDR2: SGHKS and YYEKEE (reference sequence). Deletions cut 0 bases from V and 3 bases from J, with 13 bases between. The CDR3 runs 16 residues. The CDR3 loop reads CASSLAATGYNQPQHF. The CDR3 coding sequence is TGTGCCAGCAGCTTGGCTGCGACAGGATACAATCAGCCCCAGCATTTT.

V usage is TRBV11-2 and J usage is TRBJ1-3; no clear D gene. The CDR3 contains 15 residues. Germline loops: CDR1 SGHAT, CDR2 FQNNGV. The germline V and J ends were trimmed by 3 bases and 2 bases, with 11 bases remaining between them. Here the CDR3 DNA reads TGTGCCAGCAGCTTGACCGGGGTAGCTGGAAACACCATATATTTT. Encoded protein: CASSLTGVAGNTIYF.

The gene calls are TRBV27 and TRBJ2-4; weak D call: TRBD1 (6 bases). The CDR3 runs to 17 residues. V was clipped by 4 bases and J by 0 bases, with 16 bases between them. Germline V gene sequence: CDR1 MNHEY, CDR2 SMNVEV (reference sequence). This CDR3 is CASSCLQGNLAKNIQYF. CDR3 nucleotides: TGTGCCAGCAGTTGTCTACAGGGAAACCTAGCCAAAAACATTCAGTACTTC.

This clone occurred once. This chain links TRBV19 with TRBJ2-5; 7 bases are a match to TRBD1. V lost 1 base, J lost 4 bases, and 0 bases stayed unmatched. The CDR3 has 13 amino acids. Germline CDR1 and CDR2: LNHDA and SQIVND (reference sequence). CDR3 sequence (DNA): TGTGCCAGTAGTATAGGACAGGGAGAGACCCAGTACTTC. Amino acids: CASSIGQGETQYF.

The V and J genes are TRBV18 and TRBJ1-1; TRBD1 is a possible D gene (5 bases). The CDR3 has 17 amino acids. Germline V gene sequence: CDR1 KGHSH, CDR2 LQKENI. V lost 6 bases, J lost 1 base, and 21 bases lay in between. The CDR3 sequence is CASSRSHGARGNTEAFF. DNA for the CDR3: TGTGCCAGCTCGCGAAGTCACGGGGCGCGGGGGAACACTGAAGCTTTCTTT.

Turning to this clone: This specimen includes other DNA sequences encoding the same CDR3. The V and J genes are TRBV28 and TRBJ1-1; TRBD1 matches at 9 bases. V lost 4 bases, J lost 1 base, and 4 bases stayed unmatched. Germline assignment: CDR1 MDHEN and CDR2 SYDVKM. The CDR3 is made up of 15 amino acids. The CDR3 sequence is CASSSQGATNTEAFF. DNA of the CDR3: TGTGCCAGCAGTTCACAGGGGGCTACGAACACTGAAGCTTTCTTT.

The rearrangement links TRBV5-1 to TRBJ1-6; possibly TRBD1 for D (5 bases). Germline V gene lookup returns CDR1 SGHRS and CDR2 YFSETQ. There are 14 residues in the CDR3. V lost 0 bases, J lost 5 bases, and 6 bases lay in between. The CDR3 here is CASSLAQDNSPLHF. CDR3 in DNA: TGCGCCAGCAGCTTGGCACAGGATAATTCACCCCTCCACTTT.

This chain links TRBV24-1 with TRBJ2-6; possibly TRBD2 for D (5 bases). Trimming left V 3 bases short and J 1 base short, with 9 bases between. The CDR3 has 16 amino acids. CDR1 KGHDR and CDR2 SFDVKD come from the germline V gene. DNA of the CDR3: TGTGCCACCAGTGATCCGGGGAGATCTGGGGCCAACGTCCTGACTTTC. Amino acids: CATSDPGRSGANVLTF.

The chain employs TRBV11-2 and TRBJ1-1, with 7 positions matching TRBD1. V shed 4 bases, J shed 6 bases, and the junction held 8 bases outside the gene matches. There are 14 residues in the CDR3. Germline V gives CDR1 SGHAT, CDR2 FQNNGV. CDR3 region: CASSSTGVGPEAFF. The CDR3 DNA follows: TGTGCCAGCAGCTCCACAGGGGTAGGCCCTGAAGCTTTCTTT. The full variable domain, rest sourced from reference TRBV11-2 and TRBJ1-1, is EAGVAQSPRYKIIEKRQSVAFWCNPISGHATLYWYQQILGQGPKLLIQFQNNGVVDDSQLPKDRFSAERLKGVDSTLKIQPAKLEDSAVYLCASSSTGVGPEAFFGQGTRLTVV.

The V and J genes are TRBV11-2 and TRBJ2-1, with 7 bases lining up with TRBD2. The V gene end was trimmed by 3 bases and the J gene end by 9 bases; junction bases not matched to a gene: 8. The CDR3 runs to 14 residues. Looked up from germline, CDR1 is SGHAT and CDR2 is FQNNGV. CDR3 amino acids: CASSFRLAVGEQFF. The CDR3 bases are TGTGCCAGCAGCTTCCGACTAGCTGTTGGTGAGCAGTTCTTC. The full variable domain, with the rest looked up from reference TRBV11-2 and TRBJ2-1, is EAGVAQSPRYKIIEKRQSVAFWCNPISGHATLYWYQQILGQGPKLLIQFQNNGVVDDSQLPKDRFSAERLKGVDSTLKIQPAKLEDSAVYLCASSFRLAVGEQFFGPGTRLTVL.

The chain employs TRBV7-2 and TRBJ2-7, with D perhaps matching TRBD2 (6 bases). This CDR3 is built from 13 residues. CDR1 and CDR2 from the germline V gene are SGHTA and FQGNSA. Trimming pared 1 base from V and 12 bases from J, leaving 16 bases between. This CDR3 is CASSLGPAGRLYF. CDR3 in DNA: TGTGCCAGCAGCTTAGGTCCAGCGGGCCGGTTGTACTTC.

The V gene is TRBV30, the J gene TRBJ1-1; D gene uncertain. Germline V gene data show CDR1 as GTSNPN and CDR2 as SVGIG (reference sequence). There are 14 residues in the CDR3. Trimming removed 2 bases from V and 6 bases from J, with 16 bases in between. CDR3: CAWSLDGILPEAFF. The CDR3 DNA is TGTGCCTGGAGTCTCGATGGCATACTACCTGAAGCTTTCTTT.

The chain links TRBV6-5 to TRBJ1-5, with 8 bases fitting TRBD1. The CDR3 sequence is 15 residues long. J gave up 3 bases and V 4 bases, and 5 bases lay outside the gene matches. The V gene's germline CDR1 is MNHEY and CDR2 SVGAGI. The CDR3 region has the DNA TGTGCCAGCAGTTCCGACAGGGGCTACAATCAGCCCCAGCATTTT. This translates into CASSSDRGYNQPQHF.

This clone was detected once. J is TRBJ2-2 and V is TRBV7-3, with 10 bases lining up with TRBD2. The germline V gene has CDR1 SGHTA and CDR2 FQGTGA. CDR3 length: 15 residues. After removal of 5 bases from V and 5 bases from J, the junction contained 5 bases not matched to a gene. The CDR3 loop reads CASSKTGLATGELFF. In nucleotides, the CDR3 is TGTGCCAGCAGCAAGACGGGACTAGCGACCGGGGAGCTGTTTTTT.

This chain joins TRBV30 and TRBJ1-3; D is unresolved. Trimming took off 2 bases at V and 7 bases at J, with 12 bases between the two ends. CDR1 and CDR2 from the germline V gene are GTSNPN and SVGIG (reference sequence). The CDR3 is made up of 13 amino acids. The CDR3 reads CAWSSEVWNTIYF. The CDR3 nucleotides are TGTGCCTGGAGTTCAGAGGTGTGGAACACCATATATTTT.

The chain has TRBV28 and TRBJ1-5, with 9 positions matching TRBD1. Germline trimming cut 5 bases from V and 7 bases from J; bases unmatched to any gene: 6. CDR1 is MDHEN, CDR2 SYDVKM, per germline. The CDR3 is made up of 14 amino acids. DNA of the CDR3: TGTGCCAGCAGTCCACAGGGGGCCGGGCAGCCCCAGCATTTT. As protein: CASSPQGAGQPQHF. The complete variable domain, with remaining parts taken from reference TRBV28 and TRBJ1-5, reads DVKVTQSSRYLVKRTGEKVFLECVQDMDHENMFWYRQDPGLGLRLIYFSYDVKMKEKGDIPEGYSVSREKKERFSLILESASTNQTSMYLCASSPQGAGQPQHFGDGTRLSIL.

The chain links TRBV5-1 to TRBJ2-6, with 9 bases aligning to TRBD2. Germline CDR1 and CDR2: SGHRS and YFSETQ. This CDR3 has 17 amino acids. Trimming removed 4 bases from V and 2 bases from J; junction bases left unmatched: 7. CDR3 in amino acids: CASSRGSGRTGANVLTF. The CDR3 DNA reads as TGCGCCAGCAGCCGCGGCAGCGGGAGGACTGGGGCCAACGTCCTGACTTTC.

The V call is TRBV19, the J call TRBJ2-1, with D possibly being TRBD1 (5 bases). Between the trimmed V and J ends, which lost 3 bases and 7 bases, there was a span of 16 bases. Germline lookup yields CDR1 LNHDA and CDR2 SQIVND (reference sequence). CDR3 length equals 15 residues. The CDR3 sequence is CASSISARVQNEQFF. The CDR3 nucleotides read TGTGCCAGTAGTATTTCCGCCAGGGTACAAAATGAGCAGTTCTTC.

The chain combines TRBV28 with TRBJ1-2, with D unresolved. The CDR3 covers 14 residues. CDR1 and CDR2 (germline): MDHEN, SYDVKM. V shed 6 bases and J shed 4 bases, with 15 bases lying between them. The CDR3 is CASSGSGFLYGYTF. The DNA for the CDR3 is TGTGCCAGCAGCGGTTCGGGGTTCCTCTATGGCTACACCTTC.

This clone appeared a few times. J is TRBJ1-2 and V is TRBV18; D may be TRBD1 (6 bases). The V and J ends lost 3 bases and 2 bases respectively, with 16 bases between them. The CDR3 runs 16 residues. The germline V gene has CDR1 KGHSH and CDR2 LQKENI. CDR3 loop: CASSPYTGRENYGYTF. The CDR3 DNA is TGTGCCAGCTCACCGTACACAGGGCGCGAGAACTATGGCTACACCTTC.

The chain is built from TRBV23-1 and TRBJ1-2; tentatively, D is TRBD1 (5 bases). TRBV23-1 is an ORF, with its function uncertain. The CDR3 extends over 16 amino acids. Between the trimmed V and J ends, which lost 0 bases and 7 bases, there was a span of 18 bases. This CDR3 is CASSQSSGREGSGYTF. The CDR3 DNA sequence: TGCGCCAGCAGTCAATCGTCCGGCAGGGAGGGTAGTGGCTACACCTTC.

V and J are TRBV19 and TRBJ1-2, with a possible D match to TRBD1 (5 bases). The V gene's germline CDR1 is LNHDA and CDR2 SQIVND (reference sequence). V was shortened by 6 bases and J by 7 bases, with 18 bases between the two germline ends. This CDR3 spans 14 amino acids. DNA for the CDR3: TGTGCCAGTAGCCCTCCAGGGAGGGGCAGTGGCTACACCTTC. This translates into CASSPPGRGSGYTF. Drawing the rest from reference TRBV19 and TRBJ1-2, the complete variable domain is DGGITQSPKYLFRKEGQNVTLSCEQNLNHDAMYWYRQDPGQGLRLIYYSQIVNDFQKGDIAEGYSVSREKKESFPLTVTSAQKNPTAFYLCASSPPGRGSGYTFGSGTRLTVV.

About this clone itself: One junction end does not reproduce the germline sequence, and a read error may be involved. The same CDR3 can be traced to other DNA sequences in this sample. V gene TRBV4-1 combines with J gene TRBJ1-5, with a tentative D call TRBD1 (5 bases). This CDR3 contains 16 residues. The germline CDR1 and CDR2 sequences are MGHRA and YSYEKL. In DNA form, the CDR3 reads TGTGCCAGCAGCCTTGACCAGGGTGGTGGCAATCAGCCCCAGCATTTT. Its protein is CASSLDQGGGNQPQHF.

This clone came up once. The chain combines TRBV5-6 with TRBJ1-2; tentatively, D is TRBD1 (5 bases). The germline V gene encodes CDR1 SGHDT and CDR2 YYEEEE. This CDR3 has 18 residues. V lost 3 bases to trimming and J lost 8 bases, with 29 bases between them. The CDR3 DNA reads TGTGCCAGCAGCTCTGGGGGGTCCAGGGTGTATGGGGCAGAAGGCTACACCTTC. Its protein product is CASSSGGSRVYGAEGYTF.

The rearrangement links TRBV6-5 to TRBJ1-2; possible D gene TRBD1, 5 bases. Trimming pared 10 bases from V and 0 bases from J, leaving 15 bases between. CDR3 length: 14 residues. Germline V gene lookup returns CDR1 MNHEY and CDR2 SVGAGI. CDR3 sequence: CAIKSGLSNYGYTF. As DNA, the CDR3 is TGTGCCATAAAGTCAGGGCTCTCTAACTATGGCTACACCTTC.

The rearrangement joins TRBV30 to TRBJ1-5, with 8 bases identical to TRBD1. The V gene end was trimmed by 4 bases and the J gene end by 4 bases; junction bases not matched to a gene: 9. The CDR3 contains 15 residues. CDR1 and CDR2 (germline): GTSNPN, SVGIG (reference sequence). The CDR3 spells CAWNLPDRDNQPQHF. CDR3 nucleotides: TGTGCCTGGAATCTACCGGACAGGGATAATCAGCCCCAGCATTTT.

The rearrangement joins TRBV5-4 to TRBJ1-1, with D perhaps TRBD1 (5 bases). V was trimmed by 5 bases and J by 4 bases, leaving 15 bases between them. The germline V gene encodes CDR1 SGHNT and CDR2 YYREEE (reference sequence). The CDR3 is made up of 14 amino acids. This CDR3 reads CASRRTGEGTEAFF. The CDR3 region has the DNA TGTGCCAGCAGAAGAACGGGGGAGGGCACTGAAGCTTTCTTT.

The chain combines TRBV6-5 with TRBJ2-1, with no clear D. This CDR3 is built from 11 residues. The germline V gene encodes CDR1 MNHEY and CDR2 SVGAGI. V was pared by 5 bases and J by 10 bases, with 9 bases between. CDR3 in DNA: TGTGCCAGCAGTACCCTAGTAGAGCAGTTCTTC. Its protein is CASSTLVEQFF.

CDR3 DNA: TGTGCCAGCTCACCCCCGTCCCAGTACGGGACTGAAGCTTTCTTT. It specifies CASSPPSQYGTEAFF. This chain links TRBV18 with TRBJ1-1; unclear D gene. There are 15 residues in the CDR3. Deletions cut 3 bases from V and 5 bases from J, with 16 bases between. The germline gives CDR1 KGHSH, CDR2 LQKENI.

V usage is TRBV7-2 and J usage is TRBJ2-5; TRBD2 agrees at 9 bases. This CDR3 spans 15 amino acids. Germline CDR1 is SGHTA and CDR2 is FQGNSA. The V gene end was trimmed by 6 bases and the J gene end by 5 bases; junction bases not matched to a gene: 10. The CDR3 DNA follows: TGTGCCAGCAGTTTATCTAGCGGGACCCTGGAGACCCAGTACTTC. Its translation is CASSLSSGTLETQYF.